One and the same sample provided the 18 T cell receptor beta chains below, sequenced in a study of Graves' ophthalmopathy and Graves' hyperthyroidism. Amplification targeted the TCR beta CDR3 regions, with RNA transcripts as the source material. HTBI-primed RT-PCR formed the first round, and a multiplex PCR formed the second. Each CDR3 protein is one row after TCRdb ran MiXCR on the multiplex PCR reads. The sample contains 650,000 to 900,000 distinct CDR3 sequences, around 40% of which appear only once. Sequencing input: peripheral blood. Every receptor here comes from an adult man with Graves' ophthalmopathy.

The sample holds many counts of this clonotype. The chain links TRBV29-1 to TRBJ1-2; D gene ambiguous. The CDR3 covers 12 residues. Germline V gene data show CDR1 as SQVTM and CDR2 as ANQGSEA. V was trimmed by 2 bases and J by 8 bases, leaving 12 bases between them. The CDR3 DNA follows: TGCAGCGTTGAAATCCGGACTCGGGGCTACACCTTC. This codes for CSVEIRTRGYTF.

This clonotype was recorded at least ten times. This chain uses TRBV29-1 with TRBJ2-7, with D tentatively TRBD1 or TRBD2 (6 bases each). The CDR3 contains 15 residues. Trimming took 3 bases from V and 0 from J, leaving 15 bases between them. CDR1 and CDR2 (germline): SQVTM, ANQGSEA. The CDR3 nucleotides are TGCAGCGTTGAGTCCGGGGGCGCAAGCTCCTACGAGCAGTACTTC. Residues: CSVESGGASSYEQYF.

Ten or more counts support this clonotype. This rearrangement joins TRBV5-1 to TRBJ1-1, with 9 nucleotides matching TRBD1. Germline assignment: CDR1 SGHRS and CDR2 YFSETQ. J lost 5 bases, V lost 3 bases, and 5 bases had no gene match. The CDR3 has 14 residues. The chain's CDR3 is CASSSGTGRTEAFF. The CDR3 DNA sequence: TGCGCCAGCAGCTCCGGGACAGGGAGGACTGAAGCTTTCTTT. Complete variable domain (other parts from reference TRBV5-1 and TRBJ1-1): KAGVTQTPRYLIKTRGQQVTLSCSPISGHRSVSWYQQTPGQGLQFLFEYFSETQRNKGNFPGRFSGRQFSNSRSEMNVSTLELGDSALYLCASSSGTGRTEAFFGQGTRLTVV.

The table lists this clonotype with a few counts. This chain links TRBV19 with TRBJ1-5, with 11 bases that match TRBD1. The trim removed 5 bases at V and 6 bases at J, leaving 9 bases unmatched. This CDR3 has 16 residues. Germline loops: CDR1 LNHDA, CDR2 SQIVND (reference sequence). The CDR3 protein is CASSAAGTGGTQPQHF. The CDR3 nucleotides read TGTGCCAGTAGTGCCGCCGGGACAGGGGGTACTCAGCCCCAGCATTTT.

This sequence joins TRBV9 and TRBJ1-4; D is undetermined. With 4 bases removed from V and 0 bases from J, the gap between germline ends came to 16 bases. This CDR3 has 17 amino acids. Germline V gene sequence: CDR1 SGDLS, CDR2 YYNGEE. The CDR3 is CASSRSSDRATNEKLFF. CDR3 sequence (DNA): TGTGCCAGCAGCCGTTCTTCAGATAGGGCAACTAATGAAAAACTGTTTTTT.

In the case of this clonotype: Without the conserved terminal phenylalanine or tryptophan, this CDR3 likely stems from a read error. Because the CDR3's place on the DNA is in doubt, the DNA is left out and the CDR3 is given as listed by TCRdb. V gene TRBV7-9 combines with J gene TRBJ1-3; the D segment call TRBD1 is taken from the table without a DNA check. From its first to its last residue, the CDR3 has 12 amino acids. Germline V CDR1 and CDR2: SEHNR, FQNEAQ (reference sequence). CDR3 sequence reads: CASSQEWGTWDT.

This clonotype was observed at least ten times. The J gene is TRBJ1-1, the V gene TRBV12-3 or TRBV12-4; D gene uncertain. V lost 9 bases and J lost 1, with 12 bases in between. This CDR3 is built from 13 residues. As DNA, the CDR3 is TGTGCCAGTAGTCTCCAGCAGAACACTGAAGCTTTCTTT. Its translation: CASSLQQNTEAFF.

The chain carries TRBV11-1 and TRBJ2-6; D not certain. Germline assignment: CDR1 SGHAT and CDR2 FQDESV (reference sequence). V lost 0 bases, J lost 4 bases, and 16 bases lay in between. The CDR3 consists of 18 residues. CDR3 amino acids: CASSLAGTPMGGANVLTF. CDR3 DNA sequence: TGTGCCAGCAGCTTAGCTGGCACGCCAATGGGGGGGGCCAACGTCCTGACTTTC.

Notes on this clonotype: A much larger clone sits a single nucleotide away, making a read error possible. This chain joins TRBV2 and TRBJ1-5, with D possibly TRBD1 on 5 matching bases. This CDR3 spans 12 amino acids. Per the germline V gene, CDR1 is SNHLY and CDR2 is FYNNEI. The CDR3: CAISYDRQPQHF. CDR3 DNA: TGTGCCATCAGTTACGACAGACAGCCCCAGCATTTT.

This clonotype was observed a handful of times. The CDR3 sequence: CASSSGFGQGGANGYTF. CDR3 sequence (DNA): TGTGCCAGCAGTTCTGGGTTTGGACAGGGGGGCGCGAATGGCTACACCTTC. The gene calls are TRBV5-6 and TRBJ1-2, with TRBD1 identical over 10 bases. V lost 5 bases and J lost 6; bases outside the gene matches: 16. From germline, CDR1 is SGHDT and CDR2 YYEEEE. The CDR3 totals 17 residues.

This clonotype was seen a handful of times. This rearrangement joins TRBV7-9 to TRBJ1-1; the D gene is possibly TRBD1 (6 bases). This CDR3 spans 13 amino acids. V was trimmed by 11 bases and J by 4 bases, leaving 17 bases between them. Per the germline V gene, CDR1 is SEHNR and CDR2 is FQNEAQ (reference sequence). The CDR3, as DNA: TGTGCCTCGAAAAACAGGGAGGGCACTGAAGCTTTCTTT. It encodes CASKNREGTEAFF.

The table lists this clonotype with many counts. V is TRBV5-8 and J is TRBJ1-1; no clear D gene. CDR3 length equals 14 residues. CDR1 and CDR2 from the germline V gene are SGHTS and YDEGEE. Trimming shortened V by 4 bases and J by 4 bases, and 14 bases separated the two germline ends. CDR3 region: CASSNSARATEAFF. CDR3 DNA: TGTGCCAGCAGCAACAGTGCTCGGGCCACTGAAGCTTTCTTT.

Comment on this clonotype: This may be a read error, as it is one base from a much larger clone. CDR3 sequence reads: CASSVDGRRGETQYF. CDR3 nucleotide sequence: TGTGCCAGCAGCGTAGATGGTCGACGGGGAGAGACCCAGTACTTC. This chain joins TRBV9 and TRBJ2-5, with D perhaps TRBD2 (5 bases). The V end was cut by 0 bases, the J end by 4 bases, with 13 bases between. The germline V gene encodes CDR1 SGDLS and CDR2 YYNGEE. The CDR3 spans 15 residues.

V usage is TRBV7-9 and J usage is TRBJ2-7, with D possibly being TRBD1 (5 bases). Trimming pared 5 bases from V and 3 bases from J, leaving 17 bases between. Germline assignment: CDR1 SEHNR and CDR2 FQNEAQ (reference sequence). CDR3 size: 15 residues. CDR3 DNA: TGTGCCAGCAGCCGGACGCAGGGCCTAAGCTACGAGCAGTACTTC. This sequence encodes CASSRTQGLSYEQYF.

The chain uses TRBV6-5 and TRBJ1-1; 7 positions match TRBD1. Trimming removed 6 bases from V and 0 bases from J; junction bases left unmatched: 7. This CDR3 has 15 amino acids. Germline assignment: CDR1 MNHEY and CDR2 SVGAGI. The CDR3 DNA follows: TGTGCCAGCAGCTCAGAGGGGGCCCTGAACACTGAAGCTTTCTTT. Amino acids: CASSSEGALNTEAFF.

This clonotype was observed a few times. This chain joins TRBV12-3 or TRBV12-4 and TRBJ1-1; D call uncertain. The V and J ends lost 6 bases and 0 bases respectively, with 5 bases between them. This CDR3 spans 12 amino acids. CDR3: CASRRLNTEAFF. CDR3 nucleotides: TGTGCCAGCAGGAGGTTGAACACTGAAGCTTTCTTT.

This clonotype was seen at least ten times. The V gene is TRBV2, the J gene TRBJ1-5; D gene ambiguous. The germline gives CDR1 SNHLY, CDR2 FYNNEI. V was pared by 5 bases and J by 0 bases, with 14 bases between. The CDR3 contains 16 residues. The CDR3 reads CASSQYGRNSNQPQHF. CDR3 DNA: TGTGCCAGCAGTCAGTATGGTCGAAATAGCAATCAGCCCCAGCATTTT.

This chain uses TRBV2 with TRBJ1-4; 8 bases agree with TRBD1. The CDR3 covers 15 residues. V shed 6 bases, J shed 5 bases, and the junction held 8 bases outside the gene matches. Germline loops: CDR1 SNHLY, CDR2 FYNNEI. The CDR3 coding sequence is TGTGCCAGCAGGAAGACGACAGGGGTGAATGAAAAACTGTTTTTT. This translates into CASRKTTGVNEKLFF.